This entry is about one T cell receptor beta chain. The sample belongs to a study of blood T cell repertoires in COVID-19. Clones were sequenced by immunoSEQ multiplex PCR, and TCRdb holds only the in-frame ones, with some missing. The sample comprises roughly 330,000 clones, approximately 89% of which are singletons, and over 4.5% rests with the top ten. In assigning cohorts, the study relied on participant-reported clinical history. The ends were cut back, 5 bases at V and 7 bases at J, with 15 bases in the middle. Germline-derived CDR1 and CDR2 are PRHDT and FYEKMQ (reference sequence). The CDR3 has 15 residues.

The chain uses TRBV13 and TRBJ1-6; a weak D match, TRBD1 (6 bases). The sequence derives from a man aged 25 to 40 who had recovered from COVID-19. What was sequenced was PBMCs or T cells enriched from blood (not recorded which). Here the CDR3 DNA reads TGTGCCAGCAGCCCAAGCCCGGGACAAAATTCACCCCTCCACTTT. Its translation is CASSPSPGQNSPLHF.